This TCR beta chain was sequenced for a study of blood T cell repertoires in COVID-19. Study overall: The cDNA or gDNA used as material had been derived from T cells, B-cell-depleted T cells, or PBMCs.

This table comes from immunoSEQ multiplex PCR, and its TCRdb copy is limited to in-frame clones, with some not included. This table holds 95,000 to 100,000 clones, around 93% found once. CDR1 and CDR2 from the germline V gene are MNHEY and SVGAGI. Trimming stripped 2 bases from V and 8 bases from J, with 9 bases between. The CDR3 has 13 residues. The clonotype originates from a middle-aged man with acute or convalescent COVID-19. The chain is built from TRBV6-5 and TRBJ2-2; D not certain. Source material: peripheral blood. This CDR3 is CASSYERKGELFF. The CDR3 DNA follows: TGTGCCAGCAGTTACGAGCGAAAGGGGGAGCTGTTTTTT.